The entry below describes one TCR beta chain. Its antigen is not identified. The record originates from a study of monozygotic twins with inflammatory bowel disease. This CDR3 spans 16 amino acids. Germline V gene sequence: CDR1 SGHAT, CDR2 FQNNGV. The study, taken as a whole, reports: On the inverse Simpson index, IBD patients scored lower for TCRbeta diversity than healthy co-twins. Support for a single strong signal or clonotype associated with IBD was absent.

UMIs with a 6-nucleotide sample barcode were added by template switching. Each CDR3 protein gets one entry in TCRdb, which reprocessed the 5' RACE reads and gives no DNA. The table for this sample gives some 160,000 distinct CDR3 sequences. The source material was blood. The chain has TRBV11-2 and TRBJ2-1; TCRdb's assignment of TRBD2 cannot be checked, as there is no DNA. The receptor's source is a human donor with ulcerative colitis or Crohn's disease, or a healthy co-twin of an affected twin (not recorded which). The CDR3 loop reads CASSPRPGLEYNDQFF.